This T cell receptor (beta chain) emerged from a study of CD8 T cells in Susac syndrome (dated by TCRdb to the late 2010s). Study-wide context: The study used repertoire sequencing to test whether antigen drove CD8+ T cell activation and differentiation in Susac syndrome. The study compared CD8+ T cell repertoire clonality among around 11 healthy donors, about 14 Susac syndrome patients and some 16 multiple sclerosis patients.

Peripheral blood CD8+ and CD4+ T cells from healthy donors, Susac syndrome patients and multiple sclerosis patients were profiled by high-throughput TCR beta sequencing. Multiple sclerosis controls were treatment-naive patients with stable or active relapsing-remitting disease fulfilling revised McDonald criteria. Bulk CD8+ and CD4+ T cells were purified by magnetic negative isolation, while CD8+ TEMRA cells were enriched using FACS. Blood was collected in EDTA tubes and processed within 24 hours, with PBMCs isolated through density gradient centrifugation. PBMCs intended for TCR sequencing were frozen in liquid nitrogen and were later thawed in a 37 degrees C water bath. A purity of at least 90% was achieved for sorted or isolated CD4+, CD8+ and CD8+ TEMRA cells. Concerning this clonotype itself: No cognate antigen has been identified for it. Base qualities are missing; no much larger clone stands one base away.

The CDR3 contains 15 residues, cysteine and phenylalanine counted. The sequence is cut down to CDR3 DNA, 45 bases in frame from base 1. Sequences SGHDN (CDR1) and FVKESK (CDR2) are obtained from the germline V gene. For this chain, trimming is 2 bases at the V end and 0 bases at the J end, and the number of junction bases without a gene match is 2. RNA was extracted using the RNeasy kit, and about 0.5 to 1 microgram was reverse transcribed with random hexamers. The immunoSEQ multiplex PCR assay, covering 54 Vbeta and 13 Jbeta segments, was used to amplify TCR beta CDR3 regions. Bias from PCR amplification was corrected by using a synthetic template baseline for primer optimization and for computational correction. Under the source paper's analysis protocol: Reads were assigned to V, D and J genes according to IMGT and analyzed in immunoSEQ Analyzer, with only productive sequences retained. To calculate clonality, Shannon entropy was normalized by log2 of the number of productive unique sequences and then subtracted from one. For each patient and control, public and private clones were evaluated among the 100 most prevalent clones. A clone was defined as Susac-specific if it was absent from the healthy and MS cohorts, from around 960 published viral clones and from other ImmuneACCESS disease sequences. TCRdb passed the public sequencing reads through fastp at Q25 and MiXCR, retaining productive beta sequences. Each entry merges the rows of one CDR3 protein and shows their most common DNA and genes. The authors' filters were not applied to this entry. The table for this sample lists approximately 120,000 distinct CDR3 sequences; around nine tenths of them were counted only once. Of the sample, around 0.22% is held by the ten largest clones.

Overall results and qualifications from the work: The study acknowledged that relatively few individuals were included in the TCR sequencing and HLA analysis.

The chain joins TRBV14 to TRBJ2-7, with TRBD2 matching 9 junction bases. The clonotype comes from a human donor with multiple sclerosis. Sequenced: CD8+ T cells from PBMCs. The bases are TGTGCCAGCAGCCAAACACTAGCGGGCTCCTACGAGCAGTACTTC. Its protein is CASSQTLAGSYEQYF.